This is a list of T cell receptor beta chains from one sample in a study of cytomegalovirus exposure and HLA in healthy donors. The protocol was immunoSEQ multiplex PCR, while the TCRdb copy is restricted to in-frame clones and leaves out a portion. The repertoire holds 150,000 or so clones, with 89% as singletons. Sequencing used PBMCs. All receptors derive from a woman aged 18-29 years in good health and CMV-seropositive. The CDR3 runs from the conserved cysteine through the conserved F or W. A D gene is named only where the DNA matches it firmly. A clone size is listed for some rows: how often the clone was seen (once, few, many), or a class if it is expanded.

clone_size j_call v_call d_call cdr3_nt cdr3_aa
- TRBJ1-1 TRBV28 - TGTGCCAGCAGCGCCCCCGCTATGAACACTGAAGCTTTCTTT CASSAPAMNTEAFF
- TRBJ2-5 TRBV7-9 TRBD1 TGTGCCAGCAGCTCGCCAGGGACAGGGGGAAGGAGCCAAGAGACCCAGTACTTC CASSSPGTGGRSQETQYF
- TRBJ1-2 TRBV28 TRBD1 TGTGCCAGCAGCTCTGGGACAGTTATTCGTTCTAACTATGGCTACACCTTC CASSSGTVIRSNYGYTF
- TRBJ2-3 TRBV11-3 TRBD2 TGTGCCAGCAGTCGTGGCCCGACTAGCCACGGCACAGATACGCAGTATTTT CASSRGPTSHGTDTQYF
- TRBJ2-2 TRBV5-6 - TGTGCCAGCAGCCCAAACAAGAGACTATGGAGCGTGTTTACCGGGGAGCTGTTTTTT CASSPNKRLWSVFTGELFF
- TRBJ1-4 TRBV9 TRBD1 TGTGCCAGCAGCGTCCGACAGGGACGTGAAAAACTGTTTTTT CASSVRQGREKLFF
- TRBJ1-2 TRBV2 - TGTGCCAGCAGTACGGGATCTAACTATGGCTACACCTTC CASSTGSNYGYTF
- TRBJ1-6 TRBV19 TRBD1 TGTGCCAGTAGTATTTACCGGGACAGGTATAATTCACCCCTCCACTTT CASSIYRDRYNSPLHF
- TRBJ2-2 TRBV5-1 TRBD1 TGCGCCAGCAGCTCTCTGAGACAGGGGTACACCGGGGAGCTGTTTTTT CASSSLRQGYTGELFF
- TRBJ2-6 TRBV2 - TGTGCCAGCAGTGAAATGGGGGGTTCTGGGGCCAACGTCCTGACTTTC CASSEMGGSGANVLTF
few TRBJ1-2 TRBV5-6 - TGTGCCAGCAGCGTTTCCGGGACACATGGCTACACCTTC CASSVSGTHGYTF
- TRBJ1-3 TRBV9 - TGTGCCAGCAGCTCCCCGACTGCTGTCTCTGGAAACACCATATATTTT CASSSPTAVSGNTIYF
- TRBJ2-1 TRBV30 TRBD2 TGTGCCTGGAGTGACGGGACTAGCGGGGGGGCCTTCGGGGAGCAGTTCTTC CAWSDGTSGGAFGEQFF
- TRBJ1-2 TRBV19 - TGTGCCAGTACCCCCCGTAGGGGGTGGAACTATGGCTACACCTTC CASTPRRGWNYGYTF
- TRBJ1-3 TRBV7-9 - TGTGCCAGCAGCGGTGAGGGAAACACCATATATTTT CASSGEGNTIYF
- TRBJ1-1 TRBV9 - TGTGCCAGCAGCGCGTCGCGGGTGACAAACACTGAAGCTTTCTTT CASSASRVTNTEAFF
- TRBJ2-3 TRBV9 - TGTGCCAGCAGCGGCTCTAGTATAGATACGCAGTATTTT CASSGSSIDTQYF
- TRBJ2-3 TRBV7-2 TRBD1 TGTGCCAGCACGCGGGACAGGGGCACAGATACGCAGTATTTT CASTRDRGTDTQYF
- TRBJ1-3 TRBV28 - TGTGCCAGCAGACAGACCCGAAACACCATATATTTT CASRQTRNTIYF
- TRBJ1-1 TRBV6-1 - TGTGCCAGCAGTGACCTTGGGGGGGGCAGCCCTGAAGCTTTCTTT CASSDLGGGSPEAFF
- TRBJ2-7 TRBV9 - TGTGCCAGCAGCCTCGGGACATCTACCTACGAGCAGTACTTC CASSLGTSTYEQYF
- TRBJ1-2 TRBV29-1 TRBD1 TGCAGCGTAGCGCCGGGACAGGGATCTCTAAACTATGGCTACACCTTC CSVAPGQGSLNYGYTF
- TRBJ2-2 TRBV7-9 - TGTGCCAGCAGCTTACAGGGGTGGGAGCTGTTTTTT CASSLQGWELFF
- TRBJ1-1 TRBV6-5 - TGTGCCTGTATGACACCCAACACTGAAGCTTTCTTT CACMTPNTEAFF
- TRBJ2-5 TRBV5-1 TRBD2 TGCGCCAGCAGCTTGGTACTAGCGGGGATGGAGACCCAGTACTTC CASSLVLAGMETQYF